The 15 T cell receptor beta chains given below trace back to one sample, sequenced in a study of T cell responses to AZD1222 COVID-19 vaccine. Produced via immunoSEQ multiplex PCR; TCRdb's table is partial and in-frame only. The top ten clones hold about 4.3% of a sample with 120,000 or so clones, 90% of them seen once. Sequenced material: peripheral blood, taken on day 0 of MenACWY control vaccination. These receptor sequences come from an adult in good health.

The chain recombines TRBV5-5 with TRBJ2-1, with D perhaps being TRBD1 or TRBD2 (5 bases each). V gave up 1 base and J gave up 0 bases, with 14 bases separating them. In germline, CDR1 is SGHKS, CDR2 YYEKEE (reference sequence). The CDR3 has 17 amino acids. This CDR3 reads CASSLRGADSSYNEQFF. CDR3 nucleotides: TGTGCCAGCAGCTTGAGAGGGGCCGACAGCTCCTACAATGAGCAGTTCTTC.

The chain combines TRBV2 with TRBJ2-3; TRBD2 is a possible D gene (6 bases). Per germline, CDR1 SNHLY and CDR2 FYNNEI. Trimming shortened V by 7 bases and J by 2 bases, and 13 bases separated the two germline ends. The CDR3 loop spans 14 amino acids. The CDR3 nucleotides read TGTGCCAGCAAGGAGGGGTTGTTCACAGATACGCAGTATTTT. Protein sequence: CASKEGLFTDTQYF.

The gene calls are TRBV5-5 and TRBJ2-4; TRBD2 matches at 8 bases. The germline V gene encodes CDR1 SGHKS and CDR2 YYEKEE (reference sequence). V lost 4 bases to trimming and J lost 0 bases; unmatched junction nucleotides: 9. The CDR3 has 17 residues. Here the CDR3 reads CASSGRELAVAKNIQYF. The CDR3, as DNA: TGTGCCAGCAGCGGGAGGGAACTAGCGGTAGCCAAAAACATTCAGTACTTC.

CDR3 DNA sequence: TGTGCCAGCTCCCCTACAGGGGGCACTGAAGCTTTCTTT. Encoded protein: CASSPTGGTEAFF. The chain uses TRBV18 and TRBJ1-1; 8 nucleotides match TRBD1. CDR1 and CDR2 (germline): KGHSH, LQKENI. The CDR3 covers 13 residues. V shed 6 bases and J 4 bases; nucleotides not matched to a gene: 4.

The chain links TRBV29-1 to TRBJ1-1; weak D call: TRBD1 (6 bases). The V gene lost 6 bases and the J gene lost 4 bases, with 21 bases spanning the gap. CDR3 size: 15 residues. CDR1 and CDR2 from the germline V gene are SQVTM and ANQGSEA. The CDR3 sequence is CSVSLSRGAGTEAFF. The CDR3 bases are TGCAGCGTCTCGTTGAGTAGGGGGGCGGGCACTGAAGCTTTCTTT.

This chain uses TRBV5-1 with TRBJ1-4; TRBD1 matches 9 bases. Germline V gene lookup returns CDR1 SGHRS and CDR2 YFSETQ. Germline trimming cut 0 bases from V and 3 bases from J; bases unmatched to any gene: 0. This CDR3 has 15 residues. The DNA for the CDR3 is TGCGCCAGCAGCTTGGGACAGGGGGCTAATGAAAAACTGTTTTTT. It translates to CASSLGQGANEKLFF.

The V call is TRBV13, the J call TRBJ1-1; 9 positions agree with TRBD1. V was pared by 5 bases and J by 5 bases, with 15 bases of the junction left unmatched. This CDR3 is built from 17 residues. Germline assignment: CDR1 PRHDT and CDR2 FYEKMQ (reference sequence). The CDR3 reads CASSPFKQTGGRTEAFF. The CDR3, as DNA: TGTGCCAGCAGCCCTTTTAAACAGACAGGGGGTCGGACTGAAGCTTTCTTT.

This clone came up once. The chain uses TRBV6-5 and TRBJ2-1; tentative D call: TRBD1 (6 bases). Trimming shortened V by 0 bases and J by 7 bases, and 13 bases separated the two germline ends. The CDR3 length is 15 residues. Germline V gene sequence: CDR1 MNHEY, CDR2 SVGAGI. In DNA form, the CDR3 reads TGTGCCAGCAGTTACTCGACACAGGGAAGGAATGAGCAGTTCTTC. Translated, it gives CASSYSTQGRNEQFF.

This clone is a singleton in its sample. The V gene is TRBV28, the J gene TRBJ1-2; tentatively, D is TRBD1 (6 bases). V lost 6 bases to trimming and J lost 7 bases, with 21 bases between them. Per germline, CDR1 MDHEN and CDR2 SYDVKM. The CDR3 sequence is 15 residues long. CDR3 loop: CASSSLMGAGGGYTF. For the CDR3, the DNA is TGTGCCAGCAGCTCCCTCATGGGGGCGGGGGGTGGCTACACCTTC.

The CDR3, as DNA: TGTGCCAGCAGCTTCGGCGGGGGGAGGGGCTTTTACGAGCAGTACTTC. Residues: CASSFGGGRGFYEQYF. This sequence joins TRBV5-4 and TRBJ2-7, with 8 bases aligning to TRBD2. The CDR3 covers 16 residues. In germline, CDR1 is SGHNT, CDR2 YYREEE (reference sequence). The junction had 11 bases not matched to a gene; V was cut back by 2 bases and J by 4 bases.

This clone came up once. This rearrangement joins TRBV5-1 to TRBJ2-3; 7 bases agree with TRBD1. CDR1 is SGHRS and CDR2 is YFSETQ in the germline V gene. The CDR3 spans 16 residues. V was pared by 0 bases and J by 7 bases, with 11 bases of the junction left unmatched. The CDR3 coding sequence is TGCGCCAGCAGCTTGGGTGACAGGGCCCTCCGGAATACGCAGTATTTT. Translating it yields CASSLGDRALRNTQYF.

This chain connects TRBV29-1 to TRBJ1-3; 9 nucleotides agree with TRBD1. The V gene's germline CDR1 is SQVTM and CDR2 ANQGSEA. The V segment lost 6 bases and the J segment 0 bases; nucleotides outside the gene matches: 3. The CDR3 runs to 14 residues. CDR3 protein: CSVAGQGSGNTIYF. CDR3 nucleotide sequence: TGCAGCGTCGCGGGACAGGGCTCTGGAAACACCATATATTTT.

This chain uses TRBV29-1 with TRBJ1-3, with D maybe TRBD1 (6 bases). V shed 7 bases and J shed 2 bases, with 12 bases lying between them. The CDR3 sequence is 13 residues long. CDR1 is SQVTM and CDR2 is ANQGSEA in the germline V gene. CDR3 residues: CSGTVNAGNTIYF. The DNA for the CDR3 is TGCAGCGGGACAGTTAATGCTGGAAACACCATATATTTT. Combining the CDR3 with reference TRBV29-1 and TRBJ1-3 gives the whole variable domain SAVISQKPSRDICQRGTSLTIQCQVDSQVTMMFWYRQQPGQSLTLIATANQGSEATYESGFVIDKFPISRPNLTFSTLTVSNMSPEDSSIYLCSGTVNAGNTIYFGEGSWLTVV.

The rearrangement joins TRBV19 to TRBJ2-7; TRBD1 or TRBD2 may be the D gene (6 bases each). Trimming stripped 3 bases from V and 0 bases from J, with 12 bases between. CDR1 and CDR2 from the germline V gene are LNHDA and SQIVND (reference sequence). The length of the CDR3 is 15 residues. CDR3 DNA: TGTGCCAGTAGTATTGGAGGGGGTACCTCCTACGAGCAGTACTTC. Encoded protein: CASSIGGGTSYEQYF. The variable domain in full, completed from reference TRBV19 and TRBJ2-7, reads DGGITQSPKYLFRKEGQNVTLSCEQNLNHDAMYWYRQDPGQGLRLIYYSQIVNDFQKGDIAEGYSVSREKKESFPLTVTSAQKNPTAFYLCASSIGGGTSYEQYFGPGTRLTVT.

The rearrangement links TRBV9 to TRBJ2-2; tentative D call: TRBD2 (5 bases). The CDR3 has 15 amino acids. Germline CDR1 is SGDLS and CDR2 is YYNGEE. V was shortened by 7 bases and J by 4 bases, with 17 bases between the two germline ends. Here the CDR3 reads CASARGSTSTGELFF. The CDR3 DNA reads TGTGCCAGCGCCAGAGGGAGTACCTCCACCGGGGAGCTGTTTTTT. Variable domain in full (rest from reference TRBV9 and TRBJ2-2): DSGVTQTPKHLITATGQRVTLRCSPRSGDLSVYWYQQSLDQGLQFLIQYYNGEERAKGNILERFSAQQFPDLHSELNLSSLELGDSALYFCASARGSTSTGELFFGEGSRLTVL.